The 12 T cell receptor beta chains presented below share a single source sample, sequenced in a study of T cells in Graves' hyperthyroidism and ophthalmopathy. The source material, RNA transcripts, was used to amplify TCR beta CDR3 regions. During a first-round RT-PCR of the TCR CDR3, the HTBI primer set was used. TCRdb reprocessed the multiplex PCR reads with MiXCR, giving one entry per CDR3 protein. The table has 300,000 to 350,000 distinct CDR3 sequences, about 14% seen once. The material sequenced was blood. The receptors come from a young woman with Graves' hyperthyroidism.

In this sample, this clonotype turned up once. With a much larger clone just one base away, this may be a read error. The CDR3 nucleotides read TGTGTCAGCAGCCGTGGACCTTACACCGGGGAGCTGTTTTTT. Translation gives CVSSRGPYTGELFF. V is TRBV11-2 and J is TRBJ2-2; the D is unclear. The CDR3 loop spans 14 amino acids. Germline CDR1 is SGHAT and CDR2 is FQNNGV.

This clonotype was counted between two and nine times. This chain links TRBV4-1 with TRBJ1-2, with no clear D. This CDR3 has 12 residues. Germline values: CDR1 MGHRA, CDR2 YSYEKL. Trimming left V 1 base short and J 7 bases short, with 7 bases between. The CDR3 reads CASSQGNPGYTF. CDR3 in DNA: TGCGCCAGCAGCCAAGGGAATCCTGGCTACACCTTC.

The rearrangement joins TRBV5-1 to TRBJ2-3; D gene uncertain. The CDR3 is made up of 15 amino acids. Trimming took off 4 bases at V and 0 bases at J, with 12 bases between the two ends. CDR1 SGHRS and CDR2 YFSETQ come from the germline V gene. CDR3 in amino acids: CASSAWVSSTDTQYF. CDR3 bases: TGCGCCAGCAGCGCCTGGGTATCTAGCACAGATACGCAGTATTTT. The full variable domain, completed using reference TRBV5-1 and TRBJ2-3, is KAGVTQTPRYLIKTRGQQVTLSCSPISGHRSVSWYQQTPGQGLQFLFEYFSETQRNKGNFPGRFSGRQFSNSRSEMNVSTLELGDSALYLCASSAWVSSTDTQYFGPGTRLTVL.

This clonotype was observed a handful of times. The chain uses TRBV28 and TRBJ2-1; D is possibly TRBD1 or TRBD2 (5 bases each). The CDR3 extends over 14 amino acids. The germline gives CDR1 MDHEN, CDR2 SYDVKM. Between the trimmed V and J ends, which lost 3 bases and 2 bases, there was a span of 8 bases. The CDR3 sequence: CASSFRDPYNEQFF. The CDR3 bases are TGTGCCAGCAGTTTCAGGGACCCCTACAATGAGCAGTTCTTC.

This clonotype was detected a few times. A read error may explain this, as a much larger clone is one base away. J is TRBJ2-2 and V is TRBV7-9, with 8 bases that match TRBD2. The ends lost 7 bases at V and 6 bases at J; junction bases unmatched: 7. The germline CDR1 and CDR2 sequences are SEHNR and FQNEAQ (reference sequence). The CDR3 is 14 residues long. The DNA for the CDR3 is TGTGCCAGCAAGGCGCGGGAGGTCGCCGGGGAGCTGTTTTTT. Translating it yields CASKAREVAGELFF.

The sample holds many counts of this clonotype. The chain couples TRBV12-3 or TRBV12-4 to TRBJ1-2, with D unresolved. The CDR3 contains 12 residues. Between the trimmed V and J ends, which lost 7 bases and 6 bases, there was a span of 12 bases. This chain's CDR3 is CASTRFGNGYTF. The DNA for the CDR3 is TGTGCCAGCACCCGATTCGGGAATGGCTACACCTTC.

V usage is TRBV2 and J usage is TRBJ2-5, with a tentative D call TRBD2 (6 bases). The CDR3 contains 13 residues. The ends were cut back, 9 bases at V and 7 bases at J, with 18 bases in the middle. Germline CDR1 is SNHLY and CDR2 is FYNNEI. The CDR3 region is CASLGTHGGTQYF. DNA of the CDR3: TGTGCCAGTCTCGGGACTCACGGCGGGACCCAGTACTTC.

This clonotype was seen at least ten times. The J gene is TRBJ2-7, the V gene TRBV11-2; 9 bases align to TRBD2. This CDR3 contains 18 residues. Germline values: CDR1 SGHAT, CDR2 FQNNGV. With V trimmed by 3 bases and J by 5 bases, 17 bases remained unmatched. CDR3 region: CASSFPPSREGRGDEQYF. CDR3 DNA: TGTGCCAGCAGCTTCCCCCCCTCGCGGGAGGGCAGGGGGGACGAGCAGTACTTC. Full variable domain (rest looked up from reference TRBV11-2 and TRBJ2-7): EAGVAQSPRYKIIEKRQSVAFWCNPISGHATLYWYQQILGQGPKLLIQFQNNGVVDDSQLPKDRFSAERLKGVDSTLKIQPAKLEDSAVYLCASSFPPSREGRGDEQYFGPGTRLTVT.

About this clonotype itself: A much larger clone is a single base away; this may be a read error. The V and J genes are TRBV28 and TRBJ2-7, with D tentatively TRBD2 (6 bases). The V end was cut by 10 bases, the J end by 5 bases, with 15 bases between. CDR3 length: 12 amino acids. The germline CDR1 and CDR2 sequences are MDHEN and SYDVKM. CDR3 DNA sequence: TGTGCCACTGGAGGGGTTTCCCACGAGCAGTACTTC. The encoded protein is CATGGVSHEQYF. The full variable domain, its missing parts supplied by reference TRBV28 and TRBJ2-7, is DVKVTQSSRYLVKRTGEKVFLECVQDMDHENMFWYRQDPGLGLRLIYFSYDVKMKEKGDIPEGYSVSREKKERFSLILESASTNQTSMYLCATGGVSHEQYFGPGTRLTVT.

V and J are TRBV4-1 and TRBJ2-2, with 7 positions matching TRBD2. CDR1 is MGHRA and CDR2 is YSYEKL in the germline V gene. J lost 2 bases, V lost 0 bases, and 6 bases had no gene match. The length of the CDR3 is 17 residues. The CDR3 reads CASSQESLAVNTGELFF. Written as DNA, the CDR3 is TGCGCCAGCAGCCAAGAGTCCCTAGCGGTAAACACCGGGGAGCTGTTTTTT.

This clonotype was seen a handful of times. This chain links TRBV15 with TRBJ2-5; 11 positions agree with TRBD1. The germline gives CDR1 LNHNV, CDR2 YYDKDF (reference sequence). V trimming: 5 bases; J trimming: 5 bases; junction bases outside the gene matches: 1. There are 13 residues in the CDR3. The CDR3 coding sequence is TGTGCCACCAGCGGGACAGGGGGGGAGACCCAGTACTTC. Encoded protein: CATSGTGGETQYF.

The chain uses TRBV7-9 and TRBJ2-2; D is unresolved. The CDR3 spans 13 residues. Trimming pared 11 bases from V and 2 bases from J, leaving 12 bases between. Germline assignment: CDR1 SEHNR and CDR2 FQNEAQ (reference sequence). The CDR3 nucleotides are TGTGCCGACCAAAACGGTAACACCGGGGAGCTGTTTTTT. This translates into CADQNGNTGELFF.